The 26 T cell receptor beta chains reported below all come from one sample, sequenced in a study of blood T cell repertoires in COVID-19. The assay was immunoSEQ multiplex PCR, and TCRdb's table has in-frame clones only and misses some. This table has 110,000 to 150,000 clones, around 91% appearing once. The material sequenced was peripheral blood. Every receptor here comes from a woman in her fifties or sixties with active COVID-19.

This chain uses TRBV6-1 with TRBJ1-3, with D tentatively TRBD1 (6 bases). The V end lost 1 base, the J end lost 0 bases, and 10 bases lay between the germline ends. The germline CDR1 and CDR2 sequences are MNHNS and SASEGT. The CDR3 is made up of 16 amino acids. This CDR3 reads CASSEGGGGSGNTIYF. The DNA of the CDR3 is TGTGCCAGCAGTGAAGGGGGAGGGGGCTCTGGAAACACCATATATTTT.

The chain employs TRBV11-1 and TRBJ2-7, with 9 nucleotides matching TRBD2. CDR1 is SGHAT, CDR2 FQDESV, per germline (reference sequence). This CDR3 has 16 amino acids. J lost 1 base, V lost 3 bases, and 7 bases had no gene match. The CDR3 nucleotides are TGTGCCAGCAGCTTCATAGCGGGAGATGGATCCTACGAGCAGTACTTC. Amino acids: CASSFIAGDGSYEQYF.

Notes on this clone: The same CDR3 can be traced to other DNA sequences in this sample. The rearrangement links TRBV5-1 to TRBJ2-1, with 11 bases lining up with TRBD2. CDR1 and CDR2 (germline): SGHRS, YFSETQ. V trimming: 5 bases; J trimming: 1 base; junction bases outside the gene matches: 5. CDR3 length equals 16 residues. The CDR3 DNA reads TGCGCCAGCAGTTTCCGACTAGCGGGATCCTACAATGAGCAGTTCTTC. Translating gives CASSFRLAGSYNEQFF.

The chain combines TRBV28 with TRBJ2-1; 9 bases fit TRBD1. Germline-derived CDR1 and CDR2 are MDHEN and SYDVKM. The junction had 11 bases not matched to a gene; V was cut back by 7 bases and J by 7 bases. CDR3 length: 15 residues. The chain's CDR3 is CASTPEGQGNNEQFF. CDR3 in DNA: TGTGCCAGCACCCCGGAGGGACAGGGAAATAATGAGCAGTTCTTC.

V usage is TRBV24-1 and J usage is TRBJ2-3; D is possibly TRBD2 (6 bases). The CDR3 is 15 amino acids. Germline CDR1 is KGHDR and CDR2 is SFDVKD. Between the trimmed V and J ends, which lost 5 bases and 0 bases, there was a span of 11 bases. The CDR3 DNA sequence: TGTGCCACCAGTGGGGACTTCCCTAGCACAGATACGCAGTATTTT. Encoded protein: CATSGDFPSTDTQYF.

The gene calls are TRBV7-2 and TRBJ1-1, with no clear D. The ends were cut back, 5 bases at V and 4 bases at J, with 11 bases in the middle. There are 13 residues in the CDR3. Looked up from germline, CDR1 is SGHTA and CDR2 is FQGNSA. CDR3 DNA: TGTGCCAGCAGCCTGAGGAGAACCACTGAAGCTTTCTTT. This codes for CASSLRRTTEAFF.

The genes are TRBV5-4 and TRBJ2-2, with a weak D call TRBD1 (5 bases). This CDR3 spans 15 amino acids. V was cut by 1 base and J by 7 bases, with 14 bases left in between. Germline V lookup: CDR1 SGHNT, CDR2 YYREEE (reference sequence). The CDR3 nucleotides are TGTGCCAGCAGCTTGAGTCTAGACAGTCTCGGGGAGCTGTTTTTT. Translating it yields CASSLSLDSLGELFF.

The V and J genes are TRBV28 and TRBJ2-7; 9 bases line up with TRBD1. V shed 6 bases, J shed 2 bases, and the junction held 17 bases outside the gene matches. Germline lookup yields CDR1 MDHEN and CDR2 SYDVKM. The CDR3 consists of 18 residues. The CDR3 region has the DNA TGTGCCAGCAGATCTGAGGGGGTAAACAGGGGGCTGGCCTACGAGCAGTACTTC. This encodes CASRSEGVNRGLAYEQYF.

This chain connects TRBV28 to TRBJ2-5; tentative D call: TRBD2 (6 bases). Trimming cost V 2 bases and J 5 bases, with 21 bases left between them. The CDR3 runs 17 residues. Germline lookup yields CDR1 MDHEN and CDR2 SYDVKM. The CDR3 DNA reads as TGTGCCAGCAGTTTAAGTCCTTGGGACCAGGCGGGGGAGACCCAGTACTTC. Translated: CASSLSPWDQAGETQYF.

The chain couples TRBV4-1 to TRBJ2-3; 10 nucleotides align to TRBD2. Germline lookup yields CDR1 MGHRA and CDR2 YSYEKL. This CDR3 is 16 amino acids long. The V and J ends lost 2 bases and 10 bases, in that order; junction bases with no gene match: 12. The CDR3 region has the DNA TGCGCCAGCAGCCAAACTAGCGGGACCCACCGACAACCGCAGTATTTT. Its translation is CASSQTSGTHRQPQYF.

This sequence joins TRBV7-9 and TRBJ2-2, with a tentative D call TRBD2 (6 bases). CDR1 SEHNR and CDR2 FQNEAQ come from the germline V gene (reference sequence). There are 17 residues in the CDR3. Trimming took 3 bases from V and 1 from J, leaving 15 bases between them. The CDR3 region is CASSFGAAGLNTGELFF. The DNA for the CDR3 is TGTGCCAGCAGCTTTGGCGCGGCGGGATTGAACACCGGGGAGCTGTTTTTT.

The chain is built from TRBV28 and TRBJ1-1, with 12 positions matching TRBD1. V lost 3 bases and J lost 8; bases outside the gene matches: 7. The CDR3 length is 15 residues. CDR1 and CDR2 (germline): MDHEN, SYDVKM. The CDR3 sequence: CASSLGGTGGREAFF. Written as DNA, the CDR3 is TGTGCCAGCAGTTTGGGAGGGACAGGGGGCAGGGAAGCTTTCTTT.

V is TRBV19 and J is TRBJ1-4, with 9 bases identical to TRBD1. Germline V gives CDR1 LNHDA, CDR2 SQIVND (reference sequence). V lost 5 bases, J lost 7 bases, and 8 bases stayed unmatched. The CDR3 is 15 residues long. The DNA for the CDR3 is TGTGCCAGTAGTCTACAGGGGGCGCGAAGTGAAAAACTGTTTTTT. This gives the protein CASSLQGARSEKLFF.

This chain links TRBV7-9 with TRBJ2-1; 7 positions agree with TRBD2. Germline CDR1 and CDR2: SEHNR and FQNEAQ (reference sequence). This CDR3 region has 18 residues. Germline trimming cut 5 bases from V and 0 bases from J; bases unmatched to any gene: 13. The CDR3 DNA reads TGTGCCAGCAGCCTACTCCCCCCCGGGACTATCTCCTACAATGAGCAGTTCTTC. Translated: CASSLLPPGTISYNEQFF. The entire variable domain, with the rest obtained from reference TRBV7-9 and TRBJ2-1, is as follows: DTGVSQNPRHKITKRGQNVTFRCDPISEHNRLYWYRQTLGQGPEFLTYFQNEAQLEKSRLLSDRFSAERPKGSFSTLEIQRTEQGDSAMYLCASSLLPPGTISYNEQFFGPGTRLTVL.

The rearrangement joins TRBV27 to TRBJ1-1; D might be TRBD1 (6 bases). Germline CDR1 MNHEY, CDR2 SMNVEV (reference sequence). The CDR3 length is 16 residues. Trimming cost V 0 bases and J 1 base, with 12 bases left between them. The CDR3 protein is CASSLSPDSANTEAFF. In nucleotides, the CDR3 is TGTGCCAGCAGTTTATCACCGGACAGCGCGAACACTGAAGCTTTCTTT.

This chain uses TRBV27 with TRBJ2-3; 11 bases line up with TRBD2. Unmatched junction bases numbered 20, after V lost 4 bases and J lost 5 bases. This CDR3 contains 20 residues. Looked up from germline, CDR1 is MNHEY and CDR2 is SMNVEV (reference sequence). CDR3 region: CASSSTGGRIAGGSEDTQYF. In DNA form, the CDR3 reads TGTGCCAGCAGTTCCACAGGGGGCCGAATAGCGGGAGGGTCTGAAGATACGCAGTATTTT.

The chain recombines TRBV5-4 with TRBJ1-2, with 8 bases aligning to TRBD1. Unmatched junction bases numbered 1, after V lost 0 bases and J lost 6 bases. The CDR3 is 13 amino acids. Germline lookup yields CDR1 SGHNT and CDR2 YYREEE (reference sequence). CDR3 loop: CASSLDRGNGYTF. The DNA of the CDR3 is TGTGCCAGCAGCTTGGACAGGGGGAATGGCTACACCTTC.

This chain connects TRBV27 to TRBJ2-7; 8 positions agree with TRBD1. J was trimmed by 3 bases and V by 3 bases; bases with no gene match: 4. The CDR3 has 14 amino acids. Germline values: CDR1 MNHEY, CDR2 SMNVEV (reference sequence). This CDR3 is CASSFSGQGYEQYF. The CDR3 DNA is TGTGCCAGCAGTTTCTCCGGACAGGGCTACGAGCAGTACTTC.

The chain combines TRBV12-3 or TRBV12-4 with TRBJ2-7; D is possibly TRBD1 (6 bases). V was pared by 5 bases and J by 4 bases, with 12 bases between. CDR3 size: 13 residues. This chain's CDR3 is CASSVLQGYEQYF. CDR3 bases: TGTGCCAGCAGTGTACTACAGGGATACGAGCAGTACTTC.

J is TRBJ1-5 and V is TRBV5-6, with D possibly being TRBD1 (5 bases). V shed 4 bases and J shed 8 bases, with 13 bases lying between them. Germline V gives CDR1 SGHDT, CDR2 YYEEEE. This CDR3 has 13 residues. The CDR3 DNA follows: TGTGCCAGCAGCCCCGCAGGGATAGAGCCCCAGCATTTT. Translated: CASSPAGIEPQHF.

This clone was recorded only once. The CDR3 DNA reads TGTGCCAGCAGTTCGGCAGGGGGATTTTTTGGGGCCAACGTCCTGACTTTC. This codes for CASSSAGGFFGANVLTF. This chain uses TRBV27 with TRBJ2-6; 7 positions agree with TRBD1. The CDR3 loop spans 17 amino acids. V trimming: 4 bases; J trimming: 3 bases; junction bases outside the gene matches: 9. Looked up from germline, CDR1 is MNHEY and CDR2 is SMNVEV (reference sequence).

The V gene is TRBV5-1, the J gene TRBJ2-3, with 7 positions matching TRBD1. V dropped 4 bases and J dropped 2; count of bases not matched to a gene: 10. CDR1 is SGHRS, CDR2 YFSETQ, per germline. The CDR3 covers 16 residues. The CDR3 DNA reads TGCGCCAGCAGCCCGCGAGGGGGCCCCGACACAGATACGCAGTATTTT. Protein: CASSPRGGPDTDTQYF.

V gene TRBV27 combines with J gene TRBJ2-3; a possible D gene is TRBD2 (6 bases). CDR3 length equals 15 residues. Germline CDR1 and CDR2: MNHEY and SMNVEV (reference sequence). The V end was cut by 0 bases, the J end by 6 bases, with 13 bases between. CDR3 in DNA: TGTGCCAGCAGTTTATCCCCAATTCGGGGGGATACGCAGTATTTT. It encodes CASSLSPIRGDTQYF.

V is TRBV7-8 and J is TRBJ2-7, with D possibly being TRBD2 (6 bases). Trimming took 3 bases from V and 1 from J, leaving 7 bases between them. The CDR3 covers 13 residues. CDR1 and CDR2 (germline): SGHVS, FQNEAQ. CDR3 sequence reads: CASSFRGSYEQYF. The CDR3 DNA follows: TGTGCCAGCAGCTTCCGGGGGTCCTACGAGCAGTACTTC.

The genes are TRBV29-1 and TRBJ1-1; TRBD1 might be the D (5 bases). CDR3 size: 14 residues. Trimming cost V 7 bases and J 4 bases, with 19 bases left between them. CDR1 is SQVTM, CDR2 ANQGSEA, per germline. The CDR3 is CSASGRGGFTEAFF. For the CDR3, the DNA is TGCAGCGCCTCCGGAAGGGGAGGTTTCACTGAAGCTTTCTTT.

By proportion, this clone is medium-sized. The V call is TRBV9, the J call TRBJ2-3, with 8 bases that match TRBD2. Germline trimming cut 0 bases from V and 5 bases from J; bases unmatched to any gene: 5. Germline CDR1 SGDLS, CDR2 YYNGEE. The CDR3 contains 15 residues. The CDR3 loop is CASSVDGSGEDTQYF. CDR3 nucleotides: TGTGCCAGCAGCGTAGATGGTAGCGGGGAAGATACGCAGTATTTT.